This T cell receptor beta chain originates from a study of T cell responses to AZD1222 COVID-19 vaccine. The protocol was immunoSEQ multiplex PCR, while the TCRdb copy is restricted to in-frame clones and leaves out a portion. Of about 130,000 clones listed, roughly 88% were seen once; the top ten hold about 19%. Broader study findings: Nearly half of spike-specific TCRs reportedly go after variant regions that carry no mutations. The repertoires were collected only after the peak T cell response. Baseline testing showed seropositivity in only five to seven AZD1222 recipients. Clonal diversity may have been underestimated, and the donors were mostly white British, with more females than males.

The CDR3 sequence is 13 residues long. From germline, CDR1 is MDHEN and CDR2 SYDVKM. Trimming stripped 7 bases from V and 4 bases from J, with 11 bases between. Notes on this clone: Its specificity is not known.

This sequence originates from an adult in good health. V and J are TRBV28 and TRBJ1-5, with a weak D call TRBD1 (5 bases). The input for sequencing was peripheral blood, taken on day 0 of MenACWY control vaccination. The CDR3 region is CASIRQLNQPQHF. The CDR3 DNA reads as TGTGCCAGCATACGACAGCTTAATCAGCCCCAGCATTTT.